This TCR beta chain originates from a study of cytomegalovirus exposure and HLA in healthy donors. Study-level points and caveats: TCR beta V- and J-gene trimming was later associated with a missense DCLRE1C variant. The authors later found most CMV-associated TCR beta chains appeared HLA-restricted.

The CDR3 loop spans 16 amino acids. CDR1 is SGHRS, CDR2 YFSETQ, per germline. J gave up 0 bases and V 7 bases, and 11 bases lay outside the gene matches. Healthy people donating bone marrow made up the donors. The PCR was carried out with 60 Vbeta primers and 13 Jbeta primers. Under the authors' procedure: Unique TCR beta chains totaled roughly 79 million in a later count, with approximately 11 million of them shared. The data were produced by immunoSEQ multiplex PCR, yet TCRdb's version contains in-frame clones alone and is incomplete. V, J and clone size were drawn from that table, and D and trimming were deduced from the DNA. The sample lists roughly 120,000 clones; roughly four fifths were seen once. As regards this clone: Its target is not known.

This receptor was taken from a woman aged 18-35 years in good health and CMV-seronegative. The chain uses TRBV5-1 and TRBJ2-7; TRBD2 matches 9 bases. Sequencing input: PBMCs. CDR3 amino acids: CASSGVAGESSYEQYF. The CDR3, as DNA: TGCGCCAGCTCAGGGGTAGCGGGGGAGAGCTCCTACGAGCAGTACTTC. Looking up the rest from reference TRBV5-1 and TRBJ2-7 gives the full variable domain: KAGVTQTPRYLIKTRGQQVTLSCSPISGHRSVSWYQQTPGQGLQFLFEYFSETQRNKGNFPGRFSGRQFSNSRSEMNVSTLELGDSALYLCASSGVAGESSYEQYFGPGTRLTVT.